The 31 T cell receptor beta chains in this list originate from one sample, sequenced in a study of blood T cells in healthy people across ages. A second PCR, run for roughly 7 to 11 cycles, used a sample-barcoded 5' primer plus a J-beta primer mix. Via MiXCR, TCRdb re-called the 5' RACE reads, giving one row per CDR3 protein. The table records about 720,000 distinct CDR3 sequences, approximately 25% of them present only once. The same sample was also used in a study of T cells of mothers and their children.

Material: blood. The receptors derive from a boy aged 10-17 years in good health.

There are many counts of this clonotype. The chain has TRBV15 and TRBJ1-6; D might be TRBD1 (5 bases). This CDR3 spans 16 amino acids. V lost 1 base and J lost 5, with 12 bases in between. The germline V gene encodes CDR1 LNHNV and CDR2 YYDKDF (reference sequence). The CDR3 loop reads CATSRGSAGNNSPLHF. The CDR3 DNA follows: TGTGCCACCAGCAGAGGTTCGGCAGGGAATAATTCACCCCTCCACTTT.

The table lists this clonotype with a few counts. The rearrangement joins TRBV5-1 to TRBJ2-7; 8 bases map to TRBD1. V was pared by 0 bases and J by 5 bases, with 4 bases of the junction left unmatched. Germline V gene lookup returns CDR1 SGHRS and CDR2 YFSETQ. The CDR3 totals 14 residues. The CDR3 sequence is CASSLGTGYHEQYF. The CDR3 coding sequence is TGCGCCAGCAGCTTGGGGACAGGGTACCACGAGCAGTACTTC.

The rearrangement uses TRBV29-1 and TRBJ2-4; D may match TRBD1 or TRBD2 (5 bases each). This CDR3 has 13 amino acids. The germline V gene encodes CDR1 SQVTM and CDR2 ANQGSEA. The V end was cut by 3 bases, the J end by 6 bases, with 12 bases between. The CDR3 reads CSVEVGDSNIQYF. In DNA, the CDR3 is TGCAGCGTTGAGGTGGGGGATTCAAACATTCAGTACTTC.

The rearrangement links TRBV27 to TRBJ1-4, with TRBD1 identical over 7 bases. The CDR3 has 15 amino acids. From germline, CDR1 is MNHEY and CDR2 SMNVEV (reference sequence). Trimming cost V 5 bases and J 7 bases; bases outside gene matches: 10. In DNA form, the CDR3 reads TGTGCCAGCAGTCTCTTAGCAGGGGGTAGTGAAAAACTGTTTTTT. Translated, it gives CASSLLAGGSEKLFF. Together with reference TRBV27 and TRBJ1-4, the CDR3 gives the full variable domain: EAQVTQNPRYLITVTGKKLTVTCSQNMNHEYMSWYRQDPGLGLRQIYYSMNVEVTDKGDVPEGYKVSRKEKRNFPLILESPSPNQTSLYFCASSLLAGGSEKLFFGSGTQLSVL.

This chain uses TRBV7-2 with TRBJ2-7, with 9 bases that match TRBD1. In germline, CDR1 is SGHTA, CDR2 FQGNSA. Germline trimming cut 2 bases from V and 5 bases from J; bases unmatched to any gene: 10. The CDR3 runs 16 residues. The CDR3: CASSLRWDRVTNEQYF. In DNA form, the CDR3 reads TGTGCCAGCAGCTTACGCTGGGACAGGGTGACTAACGAGCAGTACTTC. Using reference TRBV7-2 and TRBJ2-7 for the parts outside the CDR3, the full variable domain is GAGVSQSPSNKVTEKGKDVELRCDPISGHTALYWYRQSLGQGLEFLIYFQGNSAPDKSGLPSDRFSAERTGGSVSTLTIQRTQQEDSAVYLCASSLRWDRVTNEQYFGPGTRLTVT.

This chain joins TRBV23-1 and TRBJ2-7, with no clear D. Being an ORF, TRBV23-1 has a function that is uncertain. V lost 7 bases and J 5 bases, leaving 18 bases between the germline ends. The CDR3 runs 14 residues. In DNA, the CDR3 is TGCGCCAGCACCCTATACCGCGACTCTGACGAGCAGTACTTC. Its translation is CASTLYRDSDEQYF.

V gene TRBV27 combines with J gene TRBJ1-2; weak D call: TRBD1 (6 bases). Per germline, CDR1 MNHEY and CDR2 SMNVEV (reference sequence). The ends were cut back, 6 bases at V and 2 bases at J, with 13 bases in the middle. There are 14 residues in the CDR3. The CDR3 DNA follows: TGTGCCAGCAGAGGACAGTTAAACAACTATGGCTACACCTTC. Its protein product is CASRGQLNNYGYTF.

This clonotype was counted a single time. The V gene is TRBV7-2, the J gene TRBJ1-2; weak D call: TRBD1 (6 bases). Between the trimmed V and J ends, which lost 1 base and 0 bases, there was a span of 9 bases. CDR3 length: 15 residues. The V gene's germline CDR1 is SGHTA and CDR2 FQGNSA. The CDR3 spells CASSLVGQTNYGYTF. Written as DNA, the CDR3 is TGTGCCAGCAGCTTAGTCGGACAGACTAACTATGGCTACACCTTC.

The rearrangement links TRBV5-1 to TRBJ1-4, with D perhaps matching TRBD1 (5 bases). V lost 2 bases to trimming and J lost 8 bases, with 16 bases between them. The CDR3 has 15 amino acids. Germline V gene lookup returns CDR1 SGHRS and CDR2 YFSETQ. The CDR3 nucleotides are TGCGCCAGCAGCTTCGCAGGGAATTTAGAAGAAAAACTGTTTTTT. As protein: CASSFAGNLEEKLFF. The whole variable domain, filled in from reference TRBV5-1 and TRBJ1-4, reads KAGVTQTPRYLIKTRGQQVTLSCSPISGHRSVSWYQQTPGQGLQFLFEYFSETQRNKGNFPGRFSGRQFSNSRSEMNVSTLELGDSALYLCASSFAGNLEEKLFFGSGTQLSVL.

The rearrangement joins TRBV25-1 to TRBJ2-5, with 11 nucleotides matching TRBD1. The germline V gene has CDR1 MGHDK and CDR2 SYGVNS. There are 15 residues in the CDR3. V lost 2 bases, J lost 4 bases, and 3 bases stayed unmatched. The CDR3: CASSEGGQGGETQYF. DNA of the CDR3: TGTGCCAGCAGTGAAGGGGGACAGGGGGGAGAGACCCAGTACTTC. The entire variable domain, with the rest obtained from reference TRBV25-1 and TRBJ2-5, is as follows: EADIYQTPRYLVIGTGKKITLECSQTMGHDKMYWYQQDPGMELHLIHYSYGVNSTEKGDLSSESTVSRIRTEHFPLTLESARPSHTSQYLCASSEGGQGGETQYFGPGTRLLVL.

The CDR3 DNA sequence: TGTGCCATCAGCCGGACCCTCCCTGGGGCCAACGTCCTGACTTTC. This translates into CAISRTLPGANVLTF. The rearrangement uses TRBV10-3 and TRBJ2-6, with no clear D. Germline-derived CDR1 and CDR2 are ENHRY and SYGVKD. The germline V and J ends were trimmed by 6 bases and 2 bases, with 11 bases remaining between them. The CDR3 is 15 amino acids.

The gene calls are TRBV24-1 and TRBJ2-1; D not certain. CDR1 KGHDR and CDR2 SFDVKD come from the germline V gene. V lost 6 bases, J lost 5 bases, and 16 bases lay in between. There are 15 residues in the CDR3. CDR3 DNA sequence: TGTGCCACCAGTCCCCAAGGGCTTGGGAACAATGAGCAGTTCTTC. This sequence encodes CATSPQGLGNNEQFF.

This clonotype came up a few times. J is TRBJ2-1 and V is TRBV15, with unresolved D. The CDR3 extends over 17 amino acids. Germline V gives CDR1 LNHNV, CDR2 YYDKDF (reference sequence). The ends were cut back, 0 bases at V and 3 bases at J, with 15 bases in the middle. For the CDR3, the DNA is TGTGCCACCAGCAGAGATCTGGGTGAGGCCCTCTACAATGAGCAGTTCTTC. Its protein is CATSRDLGEALYNEQFF.

The chain couples TRBV27 to TRBJ2-7; D uncertain. This CDR3 has 12 amino acids. Germline values: CDR1 MNHEY, CDR2 SMNVEV (reference sequence). The V gene lost 5 bases and the J gene lost 0 bases, with 5 bases spanning the gap. The CDR3 region has the DNA TGTGCCAGCAGTGCGAACTCCTACGAGCAGTACTTC. This translates into CASSANSYEQYF.

This chain uses TRBV20-1 with TRBJ2-5; 11 positions agree with TRBD2. There are 15 residues in the CDR3. Germline V CDR1 and CDR2: DFQATT, SNEGSKA (reference sequence). V lost 5 bases and J lost 5; bases outside the gene matches: 10. The CDR3 bases are TGCAGTGCTTACAAAAGTATAGCGGGAGGGGAGACCCAGTACTTC. Its protein is CSAYKSIAGGETQYF.

This chain joins TRBV18 and TRBJ2-1; D gene unclear. The CDR3 is 14 amino acids. Germline V gene sequence: CDR1 KGHSH, CDR2 LQKENI. Deletions cut 3 bases from V and 5 bases from J, with 11 bases between. Here the CDR3 reads CASSPSHGNNEQFF. The CDR3 DNA reads as TGTGCCAGCTCACCTTCTCATGGGAACAATGAGCAGTTCTTC.

This clonotype is a singleton in its sample. The chain carries TRBV28 and TRBJ2-7, with D uncertain. Germline V gives CDR1 MDHEN, CDR2 SYDVKM. The V end was cut by 1 base, the J end by 4 bases, with 11 bases between. This CDR3 spans 14 amino acids. CDR3 loop: CASSLFAGGYEQYF. Written as DNA, the CDR3 is TGTGCCAGCAGTTTATTTGCCGGCGGATACGAGCAGTACTTC.

There are a few counts of this clonotype. The gene calls are TRBV12-3 or TRBV12-4 and TRBJ1-1; the D gene is possibly TRBD1 (6 bases). The CDR3 is made up of 14 amino acids. V gave up 10 bases and J gave up 4 bases, with 19 bases separating them. The CDR3 is CANRRGTWGTEAFF. The CDR3 DNA sequence: TGTGCCAACCGAAGGGGGACCTGGGGCACTGAAGCTTTCTTT.

This clonotype was seen a handful of times. This chain joins TRBV29-1 and TRBJ1-1; D is unclear. Per the germline V gene, CDR1 is SQVTM and CDR2 is ANQGSEA. V was cut by 3 bases and J by 1 base, with 6 bases left in between. The CDR3 contains 12 residues. The CDR3 sequence is CSVDRKNTEAFF. CDR3 bases: TGCAGCGTTGACAGAAAGAACACTGAAGCTTTCTTT.

This clonotype was observed a handful of times. A much larger clone lies a single base off, so this may be a read error. This chain links TRBV27 with TRBJ2-1, with D unresolved. The CDR3 has 13 residues. With 5 bases removed from V and 0 bases from J, the gap between germline ends came to 5 bases. Germline loops: CDR1 MNHEY, CDR2 SMNVEV (reference sequence). The CDR3 DNA reads TGTGCCAGCAGTCACAGCTCCTACAATGAGCAGTTCTTC. This encodes CASSHSSYNEQFF.

The chain combines TRBV21-1 with TRBJ2-5; the table's D call TRBD1 went unverified against the DNA. The J call may be in error: the DNA end matches TRBJ2-7 better. TRBV21-1 is flagged as a pseudogene. The CDR3 is 15 residues long. CDR3 sequence reads: CASSKVAGLSYEQYF. The CDR3 DNA sequence: TGTGCCAGCAGCAAAGTTGCAGGGCTTTCCTACGAGCAGTACTTC.

This clonotype was recorded a few times. The rearrangement links TRBV7-9 to TRBJ2-5; D ambiguous. The J call may be incorrect, as the DNA end agrees better with TRBJ2-7. Germline CDR1 and CDR2: SEHNR and FQNEAQ (reference sequence). This CDR3 is 16 amino acids long. The CDR3 DNA follows: TGTGCCAGCAGCTCAGCCTCGATAATTGACTCCTACGAGCAGTACTTC. Protein sequence: CASSSASIIDSYEQYF.

The V and J genes are TRBV7-2 and TRBJ2-1; a possible D gene is TRBD2 (5 bases). V was shortened by 4 bases and J by 2 bases, with 15 bases between the two germline ends. Germline loops: CDR1 SGHTA, CDR2 FQGNSA. The CDR3 runs 16 residues. CDR3 sequence reads: CASSSYGEPPYNEQFF. CDR3 sequence (DNA): TGTGCCAGCAGCTCGTATGGGGAGCCCCCCTACAATGAGCAGTTCTTC. The full variable domain, its missing parts supplied by reference TRBV7-2 and TRBJ2-1, is GAGVSQSPSNKVTEKGKDVELRCDPISGHTALYWYRQSLGQGLEFLIYFQGNSAPDKSGLPSDRFSAERTGGSVSTLTIQRTQQEDSAVYLCASSSYGEPPYNEQFFGPGTRLTVL.

The gene calls are TRBV4-3 and TRBJ2-5; 7 positions agree with TRBD2. The tail of the sequence fits TRBJ2-1 better, so the J call may be wrong. Per germline, CDR1 LGHNA and CDR2 YSLEER. CDR3 length equals 15 residues. The CDR3 here is CASSQSAGSPYEQFF. The CDR3 region has the DNA TGCGCCAGCAGCCAATCAGCGGGAAGCCCTTATGAGCAGTTCTTC.

This chain links TRBV6-2 or TRBV6-3 with TRBJ1-1; 8 positions agree with TRBD1. The germline V gene encodes CDR1 MNHEY and CDR2 SVGEGT. Losses at the gene ends were 7 bases for V and 3 bases for J; bases not matched to a gene: 10. This CDR3 spans 15 amino acids. The CDR3 sequence is CASKGNRGYDTEAFF. The DNA for the CDR3 is TGTGCCAGCAAGGGGAACAGGGGGTATGACACTGAAGCTTTCTTT.

The chain recombines TRBV27 with TRBJ2-7; tentatively, D is TRBD1 (6 bases). From germline, CDR1 is MNHEY and CDR2 SMNVEV (reference sequence). This CDR3 is built from 13 residues. V shed 7 bases and J shed 4 bases, with 14 bases lying between them. CDR3 region: CASITGSVYEQYF. The CDR3 DNA reads TGTGCCAGCATCACAGGGAGTGTTTACGAGCAGTACTTC.

This clonotype was found a few times. V usage is TRBV20-1 and J usage is TRBJ1-6; TRBD1 is a possible D gene (5 bases). This CDR3 contains 16 residues. V lost 3 bases and J 2 bases, leaving 14 bases between the germline ends. The germline CDR1 and CDR2 sequences are DFQATT and SNEGSKA (reference sequence). The CDR3 coding sequence is TGCAGTGCTAGGGAGGAGGGGCCACCCTATAATTCACCCCTCCACTTT. Residues: CSAREEGPPYNSPLHF.

Written as DNA, the CDR3 is TGCAGTGCGCCGAGGACAGGGTACGAGCAGTACTTC. It yields the protein CSAPRTGYEQYF. The chain carries TRBV20-1 and TRBJ2-7; TRBD1 agrees at 8 bases. Germline loops: CDR1 DFQATT, CDR2 SNEGSKA (reference sequence). CDR3 size: 12 residues. After removal of 6 bases from V and 4 bases from J, the junction contained 5 bases not matched to a gene.

The V and J genes are TRBV7-3 and TRBJ2-1; 8 bases map to TRBD1. CDR3 size: 16 residues. Germline V lookup: CDR1 SGHTA, CDR2 FQGTGA. Unmatched junction bases numbered 7, after V lost 2 bases and J lost 4 bases. The CDR3 nucleotides are TGTGCCAGCAGCTTACAGGGGGCCTCTTTATACAATGAGCAGTTCTTC. Amino acid sequence: CASSLQGASLYNEQFF.

The CDR3 DNA follows: TGTGCCAGCAGCCAAGACCCGAACCGGGCGGAGACCCAGTACTTC. Translation gives CASSQDPNRAETQYF. This chain connects TRBV4-2 to TRBJ2-1; D not certain. The DNA end favors TRBJ2-5, so the J call may be wrong. The CDR3 loop spans 15 amino acids. CDR1 and CDR2 (germline): LGHNA, YNFKEQ.

V and J are TRBV7-9 and TRBJ2-5; 8 nucleotides agree with TRBD1. V lost 2 bases and J lost 4; bases outside the gene matches: 3. The CDR3 has 14 amino acids. Looked up from germline, CDR1 is SEHNR and CDR2 is FQNEAQ (reference sequence). CDR3 DNA: TGTGCCAGCAGCTTAAAAACAGGGGGAGAGACCCAGTACTTC. This codes for CASSLKTGGETQYF.